This entry concerns a single T cell receptor beta chain. These data originate in a study of shared clonotypes between healthy human individuals. Method: immunoSEQ multiplex PCR; TCRdb's copy keeps in-frame clones and lacks some. The sample shows some 680,000 clones, 73% of them seen only once. CDR3 length equals 16 residues. Germline V gives CDR1 SGHVS, CDR2 FQNEAQ. V was clipped by 1 base and J by 2 bases, with 11 bases between them. This clonotype was sampled from a woman in her twenties or thirties in good health. Sample: memory CD4+ T cells sorted from blood. This sample's subset: CD45RA-negative fraction. V usage is TRBV7-8 and J usage is TRBJ1-4; no definite D call. The CDR3 sequence: CASSLVRAPTNEKLFF. The CDR3 DNA reads as TGTGCCAGCAGCTTAGTTCGGGCCCCCACTAATGAAAAACTGTTTTTT.